What follows describes a single T cell receptor beta chain. This record belongs to a study of shared T cell receptors in the human thymus. Libraries were prepared by immunoSEQ multiplex PCR; TCRdb keeps only in-frame clonotypes and omits some of them. The table includes almost 550,000 clones, about 80% detected once. From germline, CDR1 is SGHTA and CDR2 FQGNSA. The ends lost 4 bases at V and 1 base at J; junction bases unmatched: 5. The CDR3 is 15 amino acids. The sample also formed part of further work on human thymus T cells.

The V call is TRBV7-2, the J call TRBJ2-3; 7 nucleotides agree with TRBD2. Sequenced input: thymocytes. The receptor was derived from a boy younger than two with a congenital heart defect. This CDR3 reads CASSSRAGGTDTQYF. The CDR3 nucleotides read TGTGCCAGCAGCTCCCGGGCGGGGGGCACAGATACGCAGTATTTT.